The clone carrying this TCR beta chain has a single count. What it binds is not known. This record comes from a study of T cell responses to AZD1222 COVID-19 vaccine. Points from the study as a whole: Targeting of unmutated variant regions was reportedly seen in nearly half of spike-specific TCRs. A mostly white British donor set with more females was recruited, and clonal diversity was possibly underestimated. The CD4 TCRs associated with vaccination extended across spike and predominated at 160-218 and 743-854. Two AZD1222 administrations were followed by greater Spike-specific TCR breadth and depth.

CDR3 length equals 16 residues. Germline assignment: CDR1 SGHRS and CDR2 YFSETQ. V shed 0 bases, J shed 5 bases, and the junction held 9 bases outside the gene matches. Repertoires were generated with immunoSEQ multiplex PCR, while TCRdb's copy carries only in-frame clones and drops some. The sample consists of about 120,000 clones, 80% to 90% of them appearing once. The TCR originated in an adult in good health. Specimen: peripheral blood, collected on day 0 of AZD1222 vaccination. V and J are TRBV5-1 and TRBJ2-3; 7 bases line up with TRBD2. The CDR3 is CASSLVASGPGDTQYF. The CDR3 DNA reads TGCGCCAGCAGCTTGGTCGCTAGCGGTCCGGGAGATACGCAGTATTTT.